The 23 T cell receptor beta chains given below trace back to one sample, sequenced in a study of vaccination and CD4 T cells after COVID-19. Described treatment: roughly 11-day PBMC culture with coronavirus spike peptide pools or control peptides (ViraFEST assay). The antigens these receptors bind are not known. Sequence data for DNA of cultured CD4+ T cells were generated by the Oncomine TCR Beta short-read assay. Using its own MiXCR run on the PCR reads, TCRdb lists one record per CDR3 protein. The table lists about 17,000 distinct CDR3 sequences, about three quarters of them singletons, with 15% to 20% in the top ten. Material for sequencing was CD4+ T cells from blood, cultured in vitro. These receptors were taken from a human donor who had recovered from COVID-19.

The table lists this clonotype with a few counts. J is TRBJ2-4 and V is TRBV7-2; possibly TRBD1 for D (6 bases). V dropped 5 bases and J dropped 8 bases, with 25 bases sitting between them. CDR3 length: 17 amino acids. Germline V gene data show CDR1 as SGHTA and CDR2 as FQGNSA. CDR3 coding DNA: TGTGCCAGCAGCGAGCAGACCGGGACAACTCCCCGGGACATTCAGTACTTC. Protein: CASSEQTGTTPRDIQYF.

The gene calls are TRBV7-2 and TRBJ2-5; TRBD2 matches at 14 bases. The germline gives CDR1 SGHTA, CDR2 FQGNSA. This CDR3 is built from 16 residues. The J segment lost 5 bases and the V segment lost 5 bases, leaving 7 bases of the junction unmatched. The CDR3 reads CASSPRLAGGPETQYF. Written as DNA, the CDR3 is TGTGCCAGCAGCCCCAGACTAGCGGGGGGGCCGGAGACCCAGTACTTC.

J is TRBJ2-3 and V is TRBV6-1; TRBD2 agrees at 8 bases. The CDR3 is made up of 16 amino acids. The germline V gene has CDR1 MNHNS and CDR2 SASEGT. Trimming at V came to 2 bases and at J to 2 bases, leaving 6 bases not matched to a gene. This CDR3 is CASSEFAGGVTDTQYF. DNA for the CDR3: TGTGCCAGCAGTGAATTTGCGGGAGGAGTCACAGATACGCAGTATTTT.

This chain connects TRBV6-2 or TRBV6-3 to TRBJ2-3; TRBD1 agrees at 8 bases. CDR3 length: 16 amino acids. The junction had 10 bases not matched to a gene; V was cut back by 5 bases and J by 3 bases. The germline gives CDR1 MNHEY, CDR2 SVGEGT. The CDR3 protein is CASSLQDRVSTDTQYF. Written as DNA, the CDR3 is TGTGCCAGCAGTCTCCAGGACAGGGTTTCAACAGATACGCAGTATTTT.

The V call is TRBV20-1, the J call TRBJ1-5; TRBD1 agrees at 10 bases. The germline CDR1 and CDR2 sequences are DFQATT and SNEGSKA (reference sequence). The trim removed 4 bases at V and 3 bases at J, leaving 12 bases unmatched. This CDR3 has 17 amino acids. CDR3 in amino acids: CSAKKRQGAITNQPQHF. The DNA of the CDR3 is TGCAGTGCTAAGAAACGACAGGGGGCAATCACCAATCAGCCCCAGCATTTT.

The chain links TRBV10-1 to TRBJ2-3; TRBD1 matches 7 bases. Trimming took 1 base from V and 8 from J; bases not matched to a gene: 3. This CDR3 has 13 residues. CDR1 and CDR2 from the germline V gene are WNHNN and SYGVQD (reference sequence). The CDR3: CASSEYGQATQYF. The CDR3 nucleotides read TGCGCCAGCAGTGAGTATGGACAGGCTACGCAGTATTTT.

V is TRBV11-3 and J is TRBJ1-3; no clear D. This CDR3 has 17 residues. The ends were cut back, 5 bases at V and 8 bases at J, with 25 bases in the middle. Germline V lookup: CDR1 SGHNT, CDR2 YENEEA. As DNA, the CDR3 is TGTGCCAGCAGCCCCCTTACGGGCGCAGCCTTTCCCGACACCATATATTTT. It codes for CASSPLTGAAFPDTIYF.

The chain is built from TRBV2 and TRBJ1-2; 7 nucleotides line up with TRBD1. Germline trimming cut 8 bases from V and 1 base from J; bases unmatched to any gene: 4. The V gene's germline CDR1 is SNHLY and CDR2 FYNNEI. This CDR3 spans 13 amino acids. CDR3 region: CASSQGLNYGYTF. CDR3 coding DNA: TGTGCCAGCTCACAGGGGCTTAACTATGGCTACACCTTC. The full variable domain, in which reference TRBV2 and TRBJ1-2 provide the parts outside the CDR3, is EPEVTQTPSHQVTQMGQEVILRCVPISNHLYFYWYRQILGQKVEFLVSFYNNEISEKSEIFDDQFSVERPDGSNFTLKIRSTKLEDSAMYFCASSQGLNYGYTFGSGTRLTVV.

CDR3 DNA sequence: TGTGCCACGACGACAGGTTATAATTCACCCCTCCACTTT. Translated: CATTTGYNSPLHF. This chain links TRBV6-2 or TRBV6-3 with TRBJ1-6, with D tentatively TRBD1 (6 bases). The CDR3 has 13 residues. CDR1 is MNHEY and CDR2 is SVGEGT in the germline V gene. Trimming cost V 10 bases and J 4 bases, with 11 bases left between them.

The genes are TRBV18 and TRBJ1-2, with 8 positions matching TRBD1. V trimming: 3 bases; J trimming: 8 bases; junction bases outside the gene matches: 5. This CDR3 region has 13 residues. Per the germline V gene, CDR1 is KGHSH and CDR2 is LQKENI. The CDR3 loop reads CASSPQGAQGYTF. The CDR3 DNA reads TGTGCCAGCTCACCCCAGGGGGCGCAAGGCTACACCTTC.

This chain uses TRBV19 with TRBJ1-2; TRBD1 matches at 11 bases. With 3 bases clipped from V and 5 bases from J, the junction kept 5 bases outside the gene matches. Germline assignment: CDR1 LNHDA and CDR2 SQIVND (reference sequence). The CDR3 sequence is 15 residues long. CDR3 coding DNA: TGTGCCAGTAGTATCCGCGGACAGGGGGCGTATGGCTACACCTTC. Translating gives CASSIRGQGAYGYTF.

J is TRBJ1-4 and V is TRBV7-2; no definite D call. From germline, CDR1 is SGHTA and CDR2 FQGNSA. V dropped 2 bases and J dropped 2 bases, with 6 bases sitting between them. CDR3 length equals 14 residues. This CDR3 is CASSLLGTNEKLFF. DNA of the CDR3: TGTGCCAGCAGCTTATTAGGGACTAATGAAAAACTGTTTTTT.

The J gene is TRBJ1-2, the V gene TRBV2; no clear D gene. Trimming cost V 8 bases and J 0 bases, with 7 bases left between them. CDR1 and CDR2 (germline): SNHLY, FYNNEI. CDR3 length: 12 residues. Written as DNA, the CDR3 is TGTGCCAGCGGTACACCTAACTATGGCTACACCTTC. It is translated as CASGTPNYGYTF.

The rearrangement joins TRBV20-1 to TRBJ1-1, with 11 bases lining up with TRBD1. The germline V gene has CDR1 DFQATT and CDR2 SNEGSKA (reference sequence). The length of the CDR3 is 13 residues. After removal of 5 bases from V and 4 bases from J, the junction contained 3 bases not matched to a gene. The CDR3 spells CSARDRGATEAFF. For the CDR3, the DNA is TGCAGTGCTCGGGACAGGGGGGCCACTGAAGCTTTCTTT.

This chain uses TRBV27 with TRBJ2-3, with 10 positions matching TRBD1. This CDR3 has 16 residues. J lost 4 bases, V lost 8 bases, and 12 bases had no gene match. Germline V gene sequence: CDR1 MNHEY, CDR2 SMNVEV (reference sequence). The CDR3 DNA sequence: TGTGCCAGCGCTAATATTGACAGGGGGCAAGCAGATACGCAGTATTTT. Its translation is CASANIDRGQADTQYF.

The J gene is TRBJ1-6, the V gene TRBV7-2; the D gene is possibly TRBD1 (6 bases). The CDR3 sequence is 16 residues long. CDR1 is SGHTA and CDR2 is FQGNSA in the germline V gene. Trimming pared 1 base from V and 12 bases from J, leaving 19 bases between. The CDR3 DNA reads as TGTGCCAGCAGCTTAGAAGCAGGGGTTGAGATTAGACCCCTCCACTTT. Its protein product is CASSLEAGVEIRPLHF.

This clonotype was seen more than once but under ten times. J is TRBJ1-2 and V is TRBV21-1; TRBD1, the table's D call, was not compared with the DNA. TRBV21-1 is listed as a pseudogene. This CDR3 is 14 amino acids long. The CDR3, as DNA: TGTGCCAGCAGCGCACGACAGGGGGCGCGGGGCTACACCTTC. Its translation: CASSARQGARGYTF.

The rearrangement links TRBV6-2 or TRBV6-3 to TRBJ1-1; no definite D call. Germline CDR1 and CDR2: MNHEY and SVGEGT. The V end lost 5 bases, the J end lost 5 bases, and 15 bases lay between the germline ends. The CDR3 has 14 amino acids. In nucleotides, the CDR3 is TGTGCCAGCAGTCCCTGGGTCGGGCTTACTGAAGCTTTCTTT. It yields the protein CASSPWVGLTEAFF.

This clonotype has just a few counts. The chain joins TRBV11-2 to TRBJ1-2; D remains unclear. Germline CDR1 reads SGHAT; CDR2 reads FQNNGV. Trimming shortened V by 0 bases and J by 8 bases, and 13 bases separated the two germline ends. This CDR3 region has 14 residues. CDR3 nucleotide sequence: TGTGCCAGCAGCTTAGAATCTGTAGGGAGCGGCTACACCTTC. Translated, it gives CASSLESVGSGYTF.

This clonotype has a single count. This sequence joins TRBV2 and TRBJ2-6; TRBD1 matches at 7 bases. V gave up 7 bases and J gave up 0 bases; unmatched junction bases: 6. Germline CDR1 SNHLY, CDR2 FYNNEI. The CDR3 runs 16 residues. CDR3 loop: CASNVRGYSGANVLTF. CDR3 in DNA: TGTGCCAGCAACGTCAGGGGGTACTCTGGGGCCAACGTCCTGACTTTC.

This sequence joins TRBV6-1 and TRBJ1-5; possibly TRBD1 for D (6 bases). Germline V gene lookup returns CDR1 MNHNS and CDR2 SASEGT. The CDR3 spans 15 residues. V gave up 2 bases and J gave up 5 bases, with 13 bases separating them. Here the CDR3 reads CASSESGGGDQPQHF. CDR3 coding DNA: TGTGCCAGCAGTGAATCGGGAGGGGGGGATCAGCCCCAGCATTTT.

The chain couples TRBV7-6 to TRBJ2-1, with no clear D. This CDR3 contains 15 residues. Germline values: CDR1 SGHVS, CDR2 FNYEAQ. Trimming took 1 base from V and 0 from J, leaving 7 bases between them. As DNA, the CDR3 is TGTGCCAGCAGCTTAGAAATAGCCTCCTACAATGAGCAGTTCTTC. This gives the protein CASSLEIASYNEQFF.

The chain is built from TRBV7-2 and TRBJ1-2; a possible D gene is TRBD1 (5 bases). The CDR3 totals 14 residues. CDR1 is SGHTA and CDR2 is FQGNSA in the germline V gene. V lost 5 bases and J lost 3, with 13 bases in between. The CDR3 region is CASSPKARDYGYTF. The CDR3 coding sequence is TGTGCCAGCAGCCCCAAAGCCAGGGACTATGGCTACACCTTC.